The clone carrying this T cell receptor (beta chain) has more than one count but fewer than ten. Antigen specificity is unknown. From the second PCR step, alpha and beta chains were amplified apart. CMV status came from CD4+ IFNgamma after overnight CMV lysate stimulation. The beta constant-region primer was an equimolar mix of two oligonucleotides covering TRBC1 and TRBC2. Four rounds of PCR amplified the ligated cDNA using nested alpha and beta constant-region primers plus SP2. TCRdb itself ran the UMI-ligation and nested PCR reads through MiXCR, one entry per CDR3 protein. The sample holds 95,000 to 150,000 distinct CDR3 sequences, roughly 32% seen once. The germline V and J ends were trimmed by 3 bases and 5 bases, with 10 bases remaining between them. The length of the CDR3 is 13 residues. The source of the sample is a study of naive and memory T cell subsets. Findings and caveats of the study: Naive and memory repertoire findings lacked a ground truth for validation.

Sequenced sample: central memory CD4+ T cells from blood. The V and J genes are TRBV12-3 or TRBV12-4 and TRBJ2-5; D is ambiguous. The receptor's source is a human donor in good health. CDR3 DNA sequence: TGTGCCAGCAGTTTGGAGCGCTTGGAGACCCAGTACTTC. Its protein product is CASSLERLETQYF.